Detailed here is one TCR beta chain. The antigen is undetermined. Roughly 0.5 to 1 ug RNA was reverse transcribed with random hexamers. An immunoSEQ multiplex PCR generated amplified TCR beta CDR3 products spanning 54 Vbeta and 13 Jbeta. TCRdb analysed the immunoSEQ multiplex PCR reads with MiXCR anew, one entry per CDR3 protein. The repertoire holds about 76,000 distinct CDR3 sequences, with over 85% as singletons. The sample belongs to a study of CD8 T cells in Susac syndrome. Study outcomes and limitations: As the study acknowledged, the number of individuals in its TCR sequencing and HLA analysis was relatively small. Clonal CD8+ expansion in Susac was highest in TEMRA cells and active patients.

CDR1 SEHNR and CDR2 FQNEAQ come from the germline V gene (reference sequence). Deletions cut 3 bases from V and 3 bases from J, with 9 bases between. CDR3 length equals 13 residues. CD8+ and CD4+ T cells from blood underwent TCR beta sequencing, which was carried out in a high-throughput format. This TCR derives from a human donor with Susac syndrome. Sequenced material: CD8+ T cells from PBMCs. The chain links TRBV7-9 to TRBJ2-7; a weak D match, TRBD2 (5 bases). The CDR3 reads CASSLPGIYEQYF. DNA for the CDR3: TGTGCCAGCAGCTTGCCGGGAATCTACGAGCAGTACTTC. The entire variable domain, with the rest obtained from reference TRBV7-9 and TRBJ2-7, is as follows: DTGVSQNPRHKITKRGQNVTFRCDPISEHNRLYWYRQTLGQGPEFLTYFQNEAQLEKSRLLSDRFSAERPKGSFSTLEIQRTEQGDSAMYLCASSLPGIYEQYFGPGTRLTVT.